These T cell receptor beta chains were read from a single sample in a study of blood T cells in healthy people across ages. TCRdb re-derived calls from the 5' RACE reads in MiXCR, one entry per CDR3 protein. The table includes about 730,000 distinct CDR3 sequences, roughly 43% detected once. The material sequenced was blood. The receptors were sampled from a woman in her fifties or sixties in good health. Each CDR3 is given with its conserved first and last residue. D genes are given only for firm matches. Clone size appears in some rows only: once, few, many, or a class for an expanded clone.

>.|.|TRBV7-2|TRBJ2-1
CASSVASFHNEQFF
TGTGCCAGCAGCGTAGCCAGCTTCCACAATGAGCAGTTCTTC
>.|.|TRBV10-3|TRBJ1-4
CAISESTGSNEKLFF
TGTGCCATCAGTGAGTCGACAGGCTCTAATGAAAAACTGTTTTTT
>TRBD1|.|TRBV5-1|TRBJ2-1
CASSGRTGGYNEQFF
TGCGCCAGCAGCGGGAGGACAGGGGGGTACAATGAGCAGTTCTTC
>.|.|TRBV11-2|TRBJ1-4
CASSPDEEKLFF
TGTGCCAGCAGCCCAGATGAGGAAAAACTGTTTTTT
>.|.|TRBV6-2/TRBV6-3|TRBJ1-2
CASRTGTVGYTF
TGTGCCAGCAGAACAGGGACGGTCGGCTACACCTTC
>.|.|TRBV20-1|TRBJ1-5
CSARDVQASKGPQHF
TGCAGTGCTAGAGATGTACAGGCCTCCAAGGGTCCCCAGCATTTT
>.|few|TRBV20-1|TRBJ2-1
CSARRDSKYNEQFF
TGCAGTGCTAGACGGGACTCCAAATACAATGAGCAGTTCTTC
>.|few|TRBV12-3/TRBV12-4|TRBJ1-1
CASSTEAFF
TGTGCCAGCAGCACTGAAGCTTTCTTT
>TRBD2|.|TRBV29-1|TRBJ2-5
CSVFLGRQQETQYF
TGCAGCGTTTTCCTCGGGAGGCAGCAAGAGACCCAGTACTTC
>.|.|TRBV7-2|TRBJ2-2
CASSLRHGYTGELFF
TGTGCCAGCAGCTTGCGACACGGCTACACCGGGGAGCTGTTTTTT
>TRBD1|.|TRBV11-1|TRBJ2-5
CASSLVPRDRGYNEQYF
TGTGCCAGCAGCTTAGTCCCCCGGGACAGGGGGTACAATGAGCAGTACTTC
>.|many|TRBV29-1|TRBJ2-3
CSVEGEPASTDTQYF
TGCAGCGTTGAAGGGGAACCAGCTAGCACAGATACGCAGTATTTT
>.|few|TRBV9|TRBJ2-7
CASSPRDLRHEQYF
TGTGCCAGCAGCCCCCGGGACTTAAGGCACGAGCAGTACTTC